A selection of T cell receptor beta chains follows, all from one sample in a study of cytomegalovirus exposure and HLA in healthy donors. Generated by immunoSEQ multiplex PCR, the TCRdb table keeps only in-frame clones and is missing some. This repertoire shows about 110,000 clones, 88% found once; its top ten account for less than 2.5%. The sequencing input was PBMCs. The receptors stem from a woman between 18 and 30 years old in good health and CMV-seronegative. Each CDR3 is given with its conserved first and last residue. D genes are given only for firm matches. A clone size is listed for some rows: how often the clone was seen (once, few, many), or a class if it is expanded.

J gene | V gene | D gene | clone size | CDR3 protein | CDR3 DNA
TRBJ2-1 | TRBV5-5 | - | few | CASSLPLPLAEQFF | TGTGCCAGCAGCTTGCCCTTACCCTTGGCCGAGCAGTTCTTC
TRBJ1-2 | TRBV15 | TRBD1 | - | CATSRDRDRDYGYTF | TGTGCCACCAGCAGAGATCGGGACAGGGACTATGGCTACACCTTC
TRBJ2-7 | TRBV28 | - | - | CASSPPGGGYEQYF | TGTGCCAGCAGCCCCCCCGGTGGAGGCTACGAGCAGTACTTC
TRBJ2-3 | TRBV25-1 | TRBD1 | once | CASSVKGQAELTDTQYF | TGTGCCAGCAGTGTCAAGGGACAGGCCGAACTCACAGATACGCAGTATTTT
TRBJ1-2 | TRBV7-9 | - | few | CASSFVTELYGYTF | TGTGCCAGCAGCTTTGTAACGGAGCTCTATGGCTACACCTTC
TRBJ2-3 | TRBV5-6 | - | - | CASSFRQDRTDTQYF | TGTGCCAGCAGCTTCCGACAGGATCGCACAGATACGCAGTATTTT
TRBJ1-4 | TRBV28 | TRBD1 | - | CASSLWTGQNEKLFF | TGTGCCAGCAGTTTATGGACAGGGCAAAATGAAAAACTGTTTTTT
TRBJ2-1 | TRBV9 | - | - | CASSSRAANEQFF | TGTGCCAGCAGCTCCCGAGCTGCGAATGAGCAGTTCTTC
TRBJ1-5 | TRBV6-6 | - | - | CASKGPNQPQHF | TGTGCCAGCAAGGGGCCGAATCAGCCCCAGCATTTT
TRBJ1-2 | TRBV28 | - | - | CASSESGYGYTF | TGTGCCAGCAGTGAGTCAGGGTATGGCTACACCTTC
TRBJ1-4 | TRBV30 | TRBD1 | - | CAWSRADRVDEKLFF | TGTGCCTGGAGTCGAGCGGACAGGGTGGACGAAAAACTGTTTTTT
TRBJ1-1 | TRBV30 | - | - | CAWMWGALRGTEAFF | TGTGCCTGGATGTGGGGTGCCCTCCGGGGCACTGAAGCTTTCTTT
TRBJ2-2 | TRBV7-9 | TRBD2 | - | CASSLRSGTRTTGELFF | TGTGCCAGCAGCTTAAGATCCGGGACTAGAACTACCGGGGAGCTGTTTTTT
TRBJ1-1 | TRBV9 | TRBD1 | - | CATSRGMGMNTEAFF | TGTGCCACGTCCAGGGGGATGGGGATGAACACTGAAGCTTTCTTT
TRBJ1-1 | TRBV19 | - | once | CASSIGEKAFF | TGTGCCAGTAGTATAGGAGAAAAAGCTTTCTTT
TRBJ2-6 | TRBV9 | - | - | CASSGAGANVLTF | TGTGCCAGCAGTGGGGCAGGGGCCAACGTCCTGACTTTC
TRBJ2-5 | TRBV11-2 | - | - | CASSLVGHLQETQYF | TGTGCCAGCAGCTTAGTGGGCCATCTCCAAGAGACCCAGTACTTC
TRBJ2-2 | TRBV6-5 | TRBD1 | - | CASRMRDRPTGELFF | TGTGCCAGCAGAATGAGGGACAGGCCCACCGGGGAGCTGTTTTTT
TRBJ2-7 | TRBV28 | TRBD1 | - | CASRPGQGALEKAYEQYF | TGTGCCAGCAGGCCGGGACAGGGGGCCCTGGAGAAAGCCTACGAGCAGTACTTC
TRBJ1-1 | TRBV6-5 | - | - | CASSYGPGTEAFF | TGTGCCAGCAGTTACGGTCCGGGGACTGAAGCTTTCTTT
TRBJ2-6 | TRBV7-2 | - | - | CASSPQGTISGANVLTF | TGTGCCAGCAGCCCACAGGGAACTATATCTGGGGCCAACGTCCTGACTTTC
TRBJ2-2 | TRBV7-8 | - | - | CASSFTGLGTGELFF | TGTGCCAGCAGCTTCACAGGGTTGGGCACCGGGGAGCTGTTTTTT
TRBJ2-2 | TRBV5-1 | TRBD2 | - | CASSLRTSGDTGELFF | TGCGCCAGCAGCCTCCGGACTAGCGGGGACACCGGGGAGCTGTTTTTT
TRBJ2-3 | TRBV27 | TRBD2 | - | CASSLRVLASGTSTDTQYF | TGTGCCAGCAGTTTAAGGGTCCTGGCTAGCGGAACCAGCACAGATACGCAGTATTTT
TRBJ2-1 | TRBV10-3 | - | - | CAISEEERDPLYNEQFF | TGTGCCATCAGTGAAGAGGAAAGAGACCCACTCTACAATGAGCAGTTCTTC
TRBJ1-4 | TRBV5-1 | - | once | CASSLAGGGATNEKLFF | TGCGCCAGCAGCTTGGCCGGGGGGGGTGCAACTAATGAAAAACTGTTTTTT
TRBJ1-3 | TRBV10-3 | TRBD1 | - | CAISAGDSSGNTIYF | TGTGCCATCAGTGCCGGGGACAGCTCTGGAAACACCATATATTTT
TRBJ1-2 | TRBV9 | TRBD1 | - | CASSVVDRDSYGYTF | TGTGCCAGCAGCGTAGTGGACCGGGACAGCTATGGCTACACCTTC
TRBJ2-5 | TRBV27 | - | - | CASSLSIGRGDTQYF | TGTGCCAGCAGTTTATCGATTGGCAGGGGGGATACCCAGTACTTC
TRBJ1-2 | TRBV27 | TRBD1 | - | CASSLAGGANYGYTF | TGTGCCAGCAGTTTAGCAGGGGGCGCTAACTATGGCTACACCTTC